A selection of T cell receptor beta chains follows, all from one sample in a study of T cells after posttransplantation cyclophosphamide. Generated by immunoSEQ multiplex PCR, the TCRdb table keeps only in-frame clones and is missing some. The sample holds tens of thousands of clones, roughly nine tenths seen once. The sequencing sample was made of naive CD4+ T cells sorted from blood. These receptors all stem from a man younger than 40 in good health and a related stem cell transplant donor. Both conserved end residues are part of each CDR3. A D gene is named only where the DNA matches it firmly. Not all rows give a size; the values are once, few, many and, for expanded clones, a class.

j_gene: TRBJ1-3; v_gene: TRBV4-3; abundance: few; d_gene: NA; CDR3aa: CASSQDSVMGNTIYF; CDR3nt: TGCGCCAGCAGCCAAGATTCGGTAATGGGAAACACCATATATTTT
j_gene: TRBJ2-1; v_gene: TRBV27; abundance: NA; d_gene: TRBD2; CDR3aa: CASSRTSPYNEQFF; CDR3nt: TGTGCCAGCAGTAGGACTAGTCCCTACAATGAGCAGTTCTTC
j_gene: TRBJ1-2; v_gene: TRBV7-2; abundance: NA; d_gene: NA; CDR3aa: CASSLAPEGTNYGYTF; CDR3nt: TGTGCCAGCAGCTTAGCGCCGGAGGGGACTAACTATGGCTACACCTTC
j_gene: TRBJ1-6; v_gene: TRBV6-5; abundance: NA; d_gene: NA; CDR3aa: CASSASGANNSPLHF; CDR3nt: TGTGCCAGCAGCGCTTCAGGGGCGAATAATTCACCCCTCCACTTT
j_gene: TRBJ1-4; v_gene: TRBV2; abundance: NA; d_gene: TRBD1; CDR3aa: CASSRDRGKSNEKLFF; CDR3nt: TGTGCCAGCAGCCGGGACAGGGGGAAGTCTAATGAAAAACTGTTTTTT
j_gene: TRBJ2-3; v_gene: TRBV18; abundance: NA; d_gene: TRBD2; CDR3aa: CASSPTSGGPRTDTQYF; CDR3nt: TGTGCCAGCTCCCCTACTAGCGGGGGCCCCCGCACAGATACGCAGTATTTT
j_gene: TRBJ2-2; v_gene: TRBV5-1; abundance: NA; d_gene: TRBD1; CDR3aa: CASSPGQGSIGELFF; CDR3nt: TGCGCCAGCAGCCCGGGACAGGGAAGTATCGGGGAGCTGTTTTTT
j_gene: TRBJ1-4; v_gene: TRBV28; abundance: NA; d_gene: NA; CDR3aa: CASSFSRDRGEKLFF; CDR3nt: TGTGCCAGCAGTTTTTCCAGGGATAGGGGAGAAAAACTGTTTTTT
j_gene: TRBJ1-2; v_gene: TRBV7-9; abundance: NA; d_gene: TRBD1; CDR3aa: CASSYFQGAGGYTF; CDR3nt: TGTGCCAGCAGCTATTTCCAGGGGGCGGGTGGCTACACCTTC
j_gene: TRBJ1-6; v_gene: TRBV7-6; abundance: NA; d_gene: TRBD1; CDR3aa: CASSLGTANSPLHF; CDR3nt: TGTGCCAGCAGCCTCGGGACAGCGAATTCACCCCTCCACTTT
j_gene: TRBJ2-7; v_gene: TRBV6-1; abundance: NA; d_gene: TRBD1; CDR3aa: CASSERDSSYEQYF; CDR3nt: TGTGCCAGCAGTGAACGGGACAGCTCCTACGAGCAGTACTTC
j_gene: TRBJ1-2; v_gene: TRBV5-4; abundance: once; d_gene: NA; CDR3aa: CASSSSYGYTF; CDR3nt: TGTGCCAGCAGCTCCTCCTATGGCTACACCTTC
j_gene: TRBJ1-4; v_gene: TRBV7-9; abundance: few; d_gene: TRBD1; CDR3aa: CASSLLSTGPNEKLFF; CDR3nt: TGTGCCAGCAGCTTATTATCGACAGGGCCTAATGAAAAACTGTTTTTT
j_gene: TRBJ2-2; v_gene: TRBV4-2; abundance: NA; d_gene: TRBD1; CDR3aa: CASSQAGTGAGTGELFF; CDR3nt: TGTGCCAGCAGCCAGGCCGGGACAGGGGCGGGAACCGGGGAGCTGTTTTTT
j_gene: TRBJ2-5; v_gene: TRBV19; abundance: NA; d_gene: TRBD1; CDR3aa: CATRDSLGETQYF; CDR3nt: TGTGCCACTCGGGACAGTCTGGGGGAGACCCAGTACTTC
j_gene: TRBJ1-2; v_gene: TRBV28; abundance: once; d_gene: NA; CDR3aa: CASTLNRSYGYTF; CDR3nt: TGTGCCAGCACCTTAAACAGGAGCTATGGCTACACCTTC
j_gene: TRBJ2-1; v_gene: TRBV29-1; abundance: NA; d_gene: TRBD1; CDR3aa: CSGRGTGGLDEQFF; CDR3nt: TGCAGCGGACGCGGGACAGGGGGCCTGGATGAGCAGTTCTTC
j_gene: TRBJ1-2; v_gene: TRBV5-1; abundance: NA; d_gene: NA; CDR3aa: CASSQTSGTPAFYGYTF; CDR3nt: TGCGCCAGCAGTCAAACATCCGGGACACCCGCCTTCTATGGCTACACCTTC
j_gene: TRBJ2-1; v_gene: TRBV19; abundance: NA; d_gene: TRBD1; CDR3aa: CASSISRRGNEQFF; CDR3nt: TGTGCCAGTAGTATATCGCGCAGGGGGAATGAGCAGTTCTTC
j_gene: TRBJ1-2; v_gene: TRBV10-3; abundance: NA; d_gene: TRBD1; CDR3aa: CAISEPGQGRTVGTNYGYTF; CDR3nt: TGTGCCATCAGTGAACCTGGACAGGGGCGGACAGTGGGGACTAACTATGGCTACACCTTC
j_gene: TRBJ1-2; v_gene: TRBV7-2; abundance: NA; d_gene: NA; CDR3aa: CASSPRGDRYGYTF; CDR3nt: TGTGCCAGCAGCCCTCGGGGGGATAGGTATGGCTACACCTTC
j_gene: TRBJ2-2; v_gene: TRBV5-1; abundance: once; d_gene: TRBD1; CDR3aa: CASSLTGQGVPGELFF; CDR3nt: TGCGCCAGCAGCTTGACGGGACAGGGTGTACCCGGGGAGCTGTTTTTT
j_gene: TRBJ2-5; v_gene: TRBV7-7; abundance: NA; d_gene: TRBD1; CDR3aa: CASSLTQDRETQYF; CDR3nt: TGTGCTAGCAGCTTAACACAGGACAGGGAGACCCAGTACTTC
j_gene: TRBJ2-5; v_gene: TRBV7-3; abundance: once; d_gene: NA; CDR3aa: CASSLKGGETQYF; CDR3nt: TGTGCCAGCAGCTTAAAGGGGGGGGAGACCCAGTACTTC
j_gene: TRBJ2-3; v_gene: TRBV7-6; abundance: NA; d_gene: TRBD2; CDR3aa: CASSLGGPGTSFDTQYF; CDR3nt: TGTGCCAGCAGCTTAGGGGGTCCCGGGACTAGCTTTGATACGCAGTATTTT
j_gene: TRBJ1-5; v_gene: TRBV27; abundance: NA; d_gene: TRBD1; CDR3aa: CASTKTGGLNQPQHF; CDR3nt: TGTGCCAGCACCAAAACAGGGGGTTTAAATCAGCCCCAGCATTTT
j_gene: TRBJ1-3; v_gene: TRBV7-2; abundance: NA; d_gene: NA; CDR3aa: CASSRGGTGNTIYF; CDR3nt: TGTGCCAGCAGCCGAGGCGGGACGGGAAACACCATATATTTT
j_gene: TRBJ2-5; v_gene: TRBV10-1; abundance: NA; d_gene: TRBD1; CDR3aa: CASRGGDRAGETQYF; CDR3nt: TGCGCCAGCAGAGGGGGGGACAGGGCGGGAGAGACCCAGTACTTC
j_gene: TRBJ1-6; v_gene: TRBV5-1; abundance: NA; d_gene: NA; CDR3aa: CASSLSRGEGSPLHF; CDR3nt: TGCGCCAGCAGCTTGTCGCGGGGAGAAGGTTCACCCCTCCACTTT
j_gene: TRBJ2-7; v_gene: TRBV19; abundance: NA; d_gene: TRBD1; CDR3aa: CASSKATGQGSYEQYF; CDR3nt: TGTGCCAGTAGCAAGGCCACGGGACAGGGCTCCTACGAGCAGTACTTC
j_gene: TRBJ1-1; v_gene: TRBV29-1; abundance: NA; d_gene: NA; CDR3aa: CSGWGGAPNTEAFF; CDR3nt: TGCAGCGGTTGGGGGGGCGCCCCGAACACTGAAGCTTTCTTT
j_gene: TRBJ2-1; v_gene: TRBV4-2; abundance: NA; d_gene: NA; CDR3aa: CASSLGGERVSSYNEQFF; CDR3nt: TGTGCCAGCAGCCTGGGCGGGGAGCGAGTGAGCTCCTACAATGAGCAGTTCTTC
j_gene: TRBJ1-2; v_gene: TRBV6-5; abundance: NA; d_gene: TRBD1; CDR3aa: CASRGTGGSGGYTF; CDR3nt: TGTGCCAGCAGGGGGACAGGGGGGTCAGGGGGCTACACCTTC
j_gene: TRBJ1-1; v_gene: TRBV2; abundance: NA; d_gene: TRBD1; CDR3aa: CASRPDRGWSEAFF; CDR3nt: TGTGCCAGCAGGCCTGACAGGGGATGGTCTGAAGCTTTCTTT
j_gene: TRBJ2-2; v_gene: TRBV7-9; abundance: NA; d_gene: NA; CDR3aa: CASSPMANTGELFF; CDR3nt: TGTGCCAGCAGCCCCATGGCTAACACCGGGGAGCTGTTTTTT
j_gene: TRBJ1-6; v_gene: TRBV9; abundance: NA; d_gene: NA; CDR3aa: CASSAQGIAGAGSPLHF; CDR3nt: TGTGCCAGCAGCGCCCAGGGTATAGCGGGCGCGGGTTCACCCCTCCACTTT
j_gene: TRBJ1-5; v_gene: TRBV25-1; abundance: NA; d_gene: NA; CDR3aa: CASMGSNQPQHF; CDR3nt: TGTGCCAGCATGGGCAGCAATCAGCCCCAGCATTTT
j_gene: TRBJ2-5; v_gene: TRBV2; abundance: NA; d_gene: TRBD2; CDR3aa: CASKTSGGRGETQYF; CDR3nt: TGTGCCAGCAAAACTAGCGGGGGCCGGGGGGAGACCCAGTACTTC
j_gene: TRBJ2-2; v_gene: TRBV4-3; abundance: NA; d_gene: NA; CDR3aa: CASSQLRVTGELFF; CDR3nt: TGCGCCAGCAGCCAACTCAGGGTCACCGGGGAGCTGTTTTTT
j_gene: TRBJ2-2; v_gene: TRBV7-2; abundance: NA; d_gene: TRBD1; CDR3aa: CASCRDRGDTGELFF; CDR3nt: TGTGCCAGCTGCCGGGACAGGGGGGACACCGGGGAGCTGTTTTTT
j_gene: TRBJ1-6; v_gene: TRBV4-3; abundance: NA; d_gene: TRBD1; CDR3aa: CASSQDSGTGGSPLHF; CDR3nt: TGCGCCAGCAGCCAAGATTCCGGGACAGGGGGTTCACCCCTCCACTTT
j_gene: TRBJ2-1; v_gene: TRBV6-4; abundance: NA; d_gene: TRBD2; CDR3aa: CASSAYGRGASNEQFF; CDR3nt: TGTGCCAGCAGTGCCTATGGGCGGGGGGCCTCCAATGAGCAGTTCTTC
j_gene: TRBJ2-7; v_gene: TRBV5-1; abundance: NA; d_gene: TRBD2; CDR3aa: CASSLAGGSYEQYF; CDR3nt: TGCGCCAGCAGCTTGGCGGGGGGCTCCTACGAGCAGTACTTC
j_gene: TRBJ2-7; v_gene: TRBV19; abundance: once; d_gene: TRBD1; CDR3aa: CASSDRGSPVSYEQYF; CDR3nt: TGTGCCAGCTCCGACAGGGGGTCCCCCGTTTCCTACGAGCAGTACTTC
j_gene: TRBJ2-7; v_gene: TRBV4-1; abundance: NA; d_gene: TRBD2; CDR3aa: CASSLTSTSSYEQYF; CDR3nt: TGCGCCAGCAGCCTGACTAGCACGAGCTCCTACGAGCAGTACTTC
j_gene: TRBJ2-7; v_gene: TRBV7-6; abundance: NA; d_gene: NA; CDR3aa: CASSLRGYPLDEQYF; CDR3nt: TGTGCCAGCAGCTTACGGGGGTACCCTCTCGACGAGCAGTACTTC
j_gene: TRBJ1-2; v_gene: TRBV28; abundance: NA; d_gene: TRBD1; CDR3aa: CASSPTPGQGEGYTF; CDR3nt: TGTGCCAGCAGTCCCACTCCGGGACAGGGTGAAGGCTACACCTTC
j_gene: TRBJ2-3; v_gene: TRBV7-2; abundance: once; d_gene: TRBD1; CDR3aa: CASSLAGQGADTQYF; CDR3nt: TGTGCCAGCAGCTTAGCCGGACAGGGTGCGGATACGCAGTATTTT
j_gene: TRBJ1-6; v_gene: TRBV7-9; abundance: few; d_gene: NA; CDR3aa: CASSLAGQRLNNSPLHF; CDR3nt: TGTGCCAGCAGCTTGGCAGGACAGCGATTAAATAATTCACCCCTCCACTTT
j_gene: TRBJ1-1; v_gene: TRBV5-1; abundance: NA; d_gene: TRBD1; CDR3aa: CASSPGQGETEAFF; CDR3nt: TGCGCCAGCAGCCCCGGACAGGGCGAGACTGAAGCTTTCTTT
j_gene: TRBJ2-7; v_gene: TRBV29-1; abundance: NA; d_gene: TRBD1; CDR3aa: CSVSDRDAHEQYF; CDR3nt: TGCAGCGTTTCCGACAGGGACGCACACGAGCAGTACTTC
j_gene: TRBJ2-7; v_gene: TRBV6-1; abundance: NA; d_gene: TRBD2; CDR3aa: CASSPTARGGYEQYF; CDR3nt: TGTGCCAGCAGCCCCACTGCGCGGGGGGGCTACGAGCAGTACTTC